The 9 T cell receptor beta chains below all came from one sample that was sequenced in a study of T-cell reconstitution after alpha-beta-depleted transplantation in children. Molecular barcoding with unique molecular identifiers was used for the TCRbeta library. Using its own MiXCR run on the PCR reads, TCRdb lists one record per CDR3 protein. Among roughly 500,000 distinct CDR3 sequences listed, less than 35% were seen once. This specimen consisted of PBMCs from the stem cell graft donor, obtained from the stem cell graft. The source of these receptors is a human donor who donated a stem cell graft to a child with aplastic anemia.

The chain is built from TRBV29-1 and TRBJ2-7; no definite D call. V dropped 2 bases and J dropped 7 bases, with 15 bases sitting between them. This CDR3 comprises 13 residues. Germline-derived CDR1 and CDR2 are SQVTM and ANQGSEA. The chain's CDR3 is CSVEKVLGREQYF. The CDR3 DNA sequence: TGCAGCGTTGAAAAGGTGCTCGGTAGGGAGCAGTACTTC.

V is TRBV15 and J is TRBJ2-1; TRBD2 aligns across 13 bases. The trim removed 1 base at V and 0 bases at J, leaving 3 bases unmatched. The CDR3 length is 18 residues. Per germline, CDR1 LNHNV and CDR2 YYDKDF (reference sequence). The CDR3 spells CATSRAWTSGGSYNEQFF. The CDR3 DNA sequence: TGTGCCACCAGCAGAGCTTGGACTAGCGGGGGCTCCTACAATGAGCAGTTCTTC.

The chain has TRBV27 and TRBJ2-3; D is undetermined. Trimming shortened V by 6 bases and J by 0 bases, and 19 bases separated the two germline ends. The CDR3 length is 17 residues. Germline V gene lookup returns CDR1 MNHEY and CDR2 SMNVEV (reference sequence). As DNA, the CDR3 is TGTGCCAGCAGCAGGACCGCTGTTCTCCGTAGCACAGATACGCAGTATTTT. Its protein is CASSRTAVLRSTDTQYF.

The rearrangement links TRBV7-8 to TRBJ1-2; D remains unclear. There are 12 residues in the CDR3. Per germline, CDR1 SGHVS and CDR2 FQNEAQ. V lost 5 bases and J 7 bases, leaving 11 bases between the germline ends. For the CDR3, the DNA is TGTGCCAGCAGCCCAGAACGGCGTGGCTACACCTTC. Its translation is CASSPERRGYTF.

This chain links TRBV5-4 with TRBJ2-1; the match to TRBD1 covers 12 bases. CDR1 SGHNT and CDR2 YYREEE come from the germline V gene (reference sequence). The V and J ends lost 4 bases and 0 bases, in that order; junction bases with no gene match: 11. This CDR3 region has 19 residues. In DNA form, the CDR3 reads TGTGCCAGCAGCCTGGCCTGGGACAGGGGGCTCGCCTCCTACAATGAGCAGTTCTTC. The encoded protein is CASSLAWDRGLASYNEQFF.

This clonotype was detected once. This rearrangement joins TRBV6-2 or TRBV6-3 to TRBJ2-7; 8 bases line up with TRBD2. J lost 2 bases, V lost 4 bases, and 13 bases had no gene match. This CDR3 has 17 amino acids. The germline V gene has CDR1 MNHEY and CDR2 SVGEGT. Written as DNA, the CDR3 is TGTGCCAGCAGTTTTTATGGACTAGCTCCAAGGGCCTACGAGCAGTACTTC. It yields the protein CASSFYGLAPRAYEQYF.

The V call is TRBV3-1, the J call TRBJ1-5, with D hard to call. Trimming took 0 bases from V and 3 from J, leaving 9 bases between them. This CDR3 is 15 amino acids long. Germline lookup yields CDR1 LGHDT and CDR2 YNNKEL (reference sequence). This CDR3 reads CASSQDSRVNQPQHF. CDR3 nucleotide sequence: TGTGCCAGCAGCCAAGATTCCCGGGTCAATCAGCCCCAGCATTTT.

The table lists this clonotype with a few counts. The chain uses TRBV30 and TRBJ2-4; 10 bases are shared with TRBD1. The CDR3 loop spans 13 amino acids. CDR1 is GTSNPN and CDR2 is SVGIG in the germline V gene (reference sequence). Unmatched junction bases numbered 5, after V lost 4 bases and J lost 8 bases. The CDR3 loop is CAWTTGTGDIQYF. CDR3 nucleotide sequence: TGTGCCTGGACCACCGGGACAGGGGACATTCAGTACTTC.

This clonotype came up a few times. The genes are TRBV5-1 and TRBJ1-1; D unclear. This CDR3 has 13 residues. The V and J ends lost 3 bases and 1 base respectively, with 7 bases between them. CDR1 is SGHRS, CDR2 YFSETQ, per germline. CDR3 nucleotides: TGCGCCAGCAGCTCGGTAGCGAACACTGAAGCTTTCTTT. It specifies CASSSVANTEAFF.